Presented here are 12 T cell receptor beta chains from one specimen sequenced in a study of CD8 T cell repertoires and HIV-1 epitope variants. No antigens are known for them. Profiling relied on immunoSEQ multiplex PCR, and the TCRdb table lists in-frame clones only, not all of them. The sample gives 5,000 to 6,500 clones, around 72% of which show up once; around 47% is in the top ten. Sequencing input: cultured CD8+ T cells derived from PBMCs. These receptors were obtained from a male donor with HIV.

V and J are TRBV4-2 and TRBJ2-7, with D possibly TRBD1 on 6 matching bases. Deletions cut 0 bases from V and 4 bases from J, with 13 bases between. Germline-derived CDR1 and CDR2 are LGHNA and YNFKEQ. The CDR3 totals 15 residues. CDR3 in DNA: TGTGCCAGCAGCCAAGATCAGGGGAGAGCTTACGAGCAGTACTTC. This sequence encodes CASSQDQGRAYEQYF.

CDR3 sequence reads: CASRDREPLEQYF. The CDR3 DNA sequence: TGTGCCAGCAGGGACAGGGAGCCCTTAGAGCAGTACTTC. This rearrangement joins TRBV6-5 to TRBJ2-7; 8 bases align to TRBD1. The CDR3 loop spans 13 amino acids. J was trimmed by 7 bases and V by 6 bases; bases with no gene match: 8. Per germline, CDR1 MNHEY and CDR2 SVGAGI.

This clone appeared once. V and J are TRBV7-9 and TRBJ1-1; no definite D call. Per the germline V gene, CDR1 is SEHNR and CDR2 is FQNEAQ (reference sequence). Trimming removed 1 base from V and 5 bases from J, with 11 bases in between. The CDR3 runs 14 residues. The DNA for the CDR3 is TGTGCCAGCAGCTTAGATTCTGGAGGAACTGAAGCTTTCTTT. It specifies CASSLDSGGTEAFF. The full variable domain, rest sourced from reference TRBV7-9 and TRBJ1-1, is DTGVSQNPRHKITKRGQNVTFRCDPISEHNRLYWYRQTLGQGPEFLTYFQNEAQLEKSRLLSDRFSAERPKGSFSTLEIQRTEQGDSAMYLCASSLDSGGTEAFFGQGTRLTVV.

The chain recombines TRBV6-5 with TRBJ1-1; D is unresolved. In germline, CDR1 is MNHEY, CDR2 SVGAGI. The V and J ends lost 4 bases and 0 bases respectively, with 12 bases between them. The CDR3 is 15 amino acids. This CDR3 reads CASSWTFALNTEAFF. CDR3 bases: TGTGCCAGCAGTTGGACCTTCGCCTTGAACACTGAAGCTTTCTTT.

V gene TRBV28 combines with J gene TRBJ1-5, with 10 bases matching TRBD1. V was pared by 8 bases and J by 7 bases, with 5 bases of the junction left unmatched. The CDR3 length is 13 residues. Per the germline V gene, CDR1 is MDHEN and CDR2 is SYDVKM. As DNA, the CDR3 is TGTGCCAGCGGGGGACAGGGGAACCAGCCCCAGCATTTT. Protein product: CASGGQGNQPQHF.

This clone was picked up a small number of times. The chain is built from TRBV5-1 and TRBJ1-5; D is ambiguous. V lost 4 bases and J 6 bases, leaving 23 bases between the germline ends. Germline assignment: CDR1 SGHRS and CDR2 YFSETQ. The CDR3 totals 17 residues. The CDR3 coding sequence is TGCGCCAGCAGCCCGGTACCTGACATCGGGAGGGCTCAGCCCCAGCATTTT. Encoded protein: CASSPVPDIGRAQPQHF.

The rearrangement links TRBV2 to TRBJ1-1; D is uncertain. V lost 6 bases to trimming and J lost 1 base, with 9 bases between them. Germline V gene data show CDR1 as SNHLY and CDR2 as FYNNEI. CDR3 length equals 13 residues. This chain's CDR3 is CASSDGPNTEAFF. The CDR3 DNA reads TGTGCCAGCAGCGATGGTCCGAACACTGAAGCTTTCTTT.

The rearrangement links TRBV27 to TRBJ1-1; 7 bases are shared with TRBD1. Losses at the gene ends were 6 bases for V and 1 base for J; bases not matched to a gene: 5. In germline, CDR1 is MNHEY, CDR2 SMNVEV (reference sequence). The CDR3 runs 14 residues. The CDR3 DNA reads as TGTGCCAGCAGGTCCGGGACAGCGAACACTGAAGCTTTCTTT. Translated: CASRSGTANTEAFF.

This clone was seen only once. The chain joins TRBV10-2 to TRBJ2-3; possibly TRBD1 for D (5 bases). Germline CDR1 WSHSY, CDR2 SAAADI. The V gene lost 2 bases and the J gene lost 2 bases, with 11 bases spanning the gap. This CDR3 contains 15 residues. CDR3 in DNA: TGCGCCAGCAGTGAGGCGGCAGGGCTCACAGATACGCAGTATTTT. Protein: CASSEAAGLTDTQYF.

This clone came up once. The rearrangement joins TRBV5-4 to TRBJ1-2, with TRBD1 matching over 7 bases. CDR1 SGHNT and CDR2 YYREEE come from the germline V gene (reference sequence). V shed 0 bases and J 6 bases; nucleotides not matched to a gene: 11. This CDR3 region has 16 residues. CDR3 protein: CASSLGRGRVFDGYTF. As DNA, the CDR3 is TGTGCCAGCAGCTTGGGGAGGGGGCGGGTGTTTGATGGCTACACCTTC.

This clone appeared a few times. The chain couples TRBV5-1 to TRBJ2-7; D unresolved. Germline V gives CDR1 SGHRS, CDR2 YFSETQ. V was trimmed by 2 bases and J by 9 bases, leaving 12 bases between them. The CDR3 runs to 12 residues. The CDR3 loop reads CASSLGSSGQYF. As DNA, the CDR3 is TGCGCCAGCAGCTTAGGTTCCTCCGGGCAGTACTTC.

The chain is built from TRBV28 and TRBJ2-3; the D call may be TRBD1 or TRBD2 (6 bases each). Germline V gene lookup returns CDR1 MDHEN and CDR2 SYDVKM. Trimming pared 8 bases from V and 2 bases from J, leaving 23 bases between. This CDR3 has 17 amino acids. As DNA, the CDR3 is TGTGCCAGCCGCCGGAGGGGGTTGGGGGGCGTCACAGATACGCAGTATTTT. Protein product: CASRRRGLGGVTDTQYF.